A selection of T cell receptor beta chains follows, all from one sample in a study of human T cells and chemical hapten exposure. TCRdb redid the calling of the RACE reads with MiXCR, one entry per CDR3 protein. The data contain 65,000 or so distinct CDR3 sequences, roughly 6.1% of them singletons. Specimen: whole blood. Receptor source: a female donor in good health. Some clones in this sample may be carry-over from other donors' samples. CDR3s include the opening cysteine and the closing phenylalanine or tryptophan. The D gene is left open where the match is weak. Clone size is not always given. Where it is, it says once, few, many or a class for expanded clones.

j_gene,abundance,v_gene,d_gene,CDR3nt,CDR3aa
TRBJ2-3,.,TRBV7-8,TRBD2,TGTGCCAGCAGGGGACTAGCGGGACACACAGATACGCAGTATTTT,CASRGLAGHTDTQYF
TRBJ2-7,many,TRBV20-1,.,TGCAGTGGTGAGACAGCCTCCTACGAGCAGTACTTC,CSGETASYEQYF
TRBJ2-6,many,TRBV5-5,.,TGTGCCAGCAGCTTGTTGGGCTCTGGGGCCAACGTCCTGACTTTC,CASSLLGSGANVLTF
TRBJ1-1,many,TRBV4-2,.,TGTGCCAGCAGCCAAGAGCCCACGAGGGGGGGCCGCAGATCTATGGGCACTGAAGCTTTCTTT,CASSQEPTRGGRRSMGTEAFF
TRBJ2-3,many,TRBV20-1,.,TGCAGTGCTAGTGGAGTAGGGGCGGGTACAGATACGCAGTATTTT,CSASGVGAGTDTQYF
TRBJ2-7,few,TRBV18,.,TGTGCCAGCTCGCAGTTCGGGGTAGGGGGCTACGAGCAGTACTTC,CASSQFGVGGYEQYF
TRBJ2-5,many,TRBV7-9,TRBD1,TGTGCCAGCAGCCGAAGGGACAGCTCGAGGTACTTC,CASSRRDSSRYF
TRBJ1-6,few,TRBV12-3/TRBV12-4,.,TGTGCCAGCAGTATTACAGGTTCACCCCTCCACTTT,CASSITGSPLHF
TRBJ2-3,many,TRBV12-3/TRBV12-4,.,TGTGCCAGCAGTCTGAGCGGGAGCACAGATACGCAGTATTTT,CASSLSGSTDTQYF
TRBJ2-3,many,TRBV4-3,TRBD2,TGCGCCAGCAGCCAAGAAACCACATGGGGGACTAGCGGGTTAGCAGATACGCAGTATTTT,CASSQETTWGTSGLADTQYF
TRBJ2-7,few,TRBV29-1,TRBD2,TGCAGCGTTGGGAGCGGGAGTCTACGGGGGCAGTACTTC,CSVGSGSLRGQYF
TRBJ2-1,few,TRBV13,TRBD2,TGTGCCAGCAGCTCAAAAGACGGGAGGGCCACTGAGCAGTTCTTC,CASSSKDGRATEQFF
TRBJ1-1,few,TRBV7-9,.,TGTGCCAGCAGCCGGGGGTTGCCTGAAGCTTTCTTT,CASSRGLPEAFF
TRBJ2-5,many,TRBV20-1,TRBD2,TGCAGTGCTAGAGATGAGACTAGCGGGAGTGCAGAGACCCAGTACTTC,CSARDETSGSAETQYF
TRBJ2-7,many,TRBV6-1,.,TGTGCCAGCAGAGGGATCTTCGGGCAGGCCTACGAGCAGTACTTC,CASRGIFGQAYEQYF
TRBJ2-1,many,TRBV3-1,TRBD1,TGTGCCAGCAGCCAAGATCGGGCGACAGGGGAGTTCTTC,CASSQDRATGEFF
TRBJ2-3,.,TRBV7-8,.,TGTGCCAGCAGCTCAGCATCCGGGGTGATGGGCACAGATACGCAGTATTTT,CASSSASGVMGTDTQYF
TRBJ2-7,many,TRBV29-1,TRBD1,TGCAGCGTTGCTAGGGGGCTATCCTACGAGCAGTACTTC,CSVARGLSYEQYF
TRBJ2-5,few,TRBV2,TRBD2,TGTGCCAGCCGTTTATTGGTGGGCGGGAGTACGAAGACCCAGTACTTC,CASRLLVGGSTKTQYF
TRBJ2-3,many,TRBV2,.,TGTGCCAGCAGTCGAACAGGAACCCGAGATACGCAGTATTTT,CASSRTGTRDTQYF
TRBJ2-3,many,TRBV6-5,.,TGTGCCAGCAGTTACAGACGACTAGACGTGAAGCACAGAGATACGCAGTATTTT,CASSYRRLDVKHRDTQYF
TRBJ1-2,few,TRBV7-9,.,TGTGCCAGCAGCTTAGTACAGGGTACTAATGGCTACACCTTC,CASSLVQGTNGYTF